This entry concerns a single T cell receptor (beta chain). Antigen unknown. The CDR3 has 15 amino acids. V was shortened by 8 bases and J by 0 bases, with 14 bases between the two germline ends. CDR1 is MNHNY and CDR2 is SVGAGI in the germline V gene (reference sequence). Each TCR beta cDNA library carried unique molecular identifiers. From the PCR reads, TCRdb called clonotypes with MiXCR, one entry per CDR3 protein. The data hold hundreds of thousands of distinct CDR3 sequences, with approximately 57% observed a single time. The data originate from a study of post-analysis software for immune sequencing data. Findings and caveats of the study: There were five or six TRBV segments more frequent in patients than controls, and TRBV5-6, TRBV5-1 and TRBV20-1 were among them. Strong co-clustering by F measure linked samples that shared a preparation batch.

The receptor comes from a girl under 18 with multiple sclerosis. Sequences were obtained from blood. The rearrangement uses TRBV6-6 and TRBJ2-1, with D perhaps matching TRBD2 (5 bases). The CDR3 DNA follows: TGTGCCAGCGTCTCGGGGTCCATCTCCTACAATGAGCAGTTCTTC. It encodes CASVSGSISYNEQFF.